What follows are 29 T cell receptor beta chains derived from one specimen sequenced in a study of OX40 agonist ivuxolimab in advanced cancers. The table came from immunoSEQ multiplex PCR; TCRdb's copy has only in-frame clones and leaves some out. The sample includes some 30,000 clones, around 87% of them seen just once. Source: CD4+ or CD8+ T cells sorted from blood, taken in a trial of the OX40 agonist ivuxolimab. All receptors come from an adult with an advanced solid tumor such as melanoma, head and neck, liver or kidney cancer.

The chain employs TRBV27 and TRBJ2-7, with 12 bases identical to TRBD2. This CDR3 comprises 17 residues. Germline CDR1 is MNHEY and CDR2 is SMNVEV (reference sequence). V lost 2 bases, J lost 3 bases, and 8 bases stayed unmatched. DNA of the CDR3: TGTGCCAGCAGTTTACCCCCCGCTAGCGGGAGGGTCTACGAGCAGTACTTC. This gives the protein CASSLPPASGRVYEQYF.

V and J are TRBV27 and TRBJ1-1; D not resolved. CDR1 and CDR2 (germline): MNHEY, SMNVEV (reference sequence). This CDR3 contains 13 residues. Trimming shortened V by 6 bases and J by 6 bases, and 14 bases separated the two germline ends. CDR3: CASRPHGGSEAFF. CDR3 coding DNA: TGTGCCAGCAGACCGCACGGTGGGTCTGAAGCTTTCTTT.

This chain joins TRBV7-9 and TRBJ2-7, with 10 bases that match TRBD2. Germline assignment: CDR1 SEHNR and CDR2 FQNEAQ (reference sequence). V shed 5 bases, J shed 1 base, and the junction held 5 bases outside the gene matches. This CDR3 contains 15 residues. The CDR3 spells CASSQATSGSYEQYF. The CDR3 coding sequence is TGTGCCAGCAGCCAAGCGACTAGCGGGTCCTACGAGCAGTACTTC.

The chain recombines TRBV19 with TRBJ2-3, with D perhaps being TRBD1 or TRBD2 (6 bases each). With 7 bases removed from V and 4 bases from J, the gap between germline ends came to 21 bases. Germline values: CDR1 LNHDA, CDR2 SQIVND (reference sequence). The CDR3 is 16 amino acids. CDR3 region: CASTQGGQGWADTQYF. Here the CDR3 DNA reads TGTGCCAGTACCCAAGGGGGGCAGGGGTGGGCAGATACGCAGTATTTT.

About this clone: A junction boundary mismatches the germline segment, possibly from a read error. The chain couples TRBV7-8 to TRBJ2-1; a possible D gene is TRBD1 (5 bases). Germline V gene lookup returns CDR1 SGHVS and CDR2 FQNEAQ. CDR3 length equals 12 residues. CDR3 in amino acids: CASSLGGRSRIF. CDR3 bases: TGTGCCAGCAGCTTAGGGGGCAGATCGAGGATCTTC.

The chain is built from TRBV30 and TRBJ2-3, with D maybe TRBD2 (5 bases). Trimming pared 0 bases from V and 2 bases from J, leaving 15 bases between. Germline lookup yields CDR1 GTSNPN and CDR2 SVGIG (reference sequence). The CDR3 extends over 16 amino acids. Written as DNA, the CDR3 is TGTGCCTGGAGTGTATGGCGGGTCTCCCCCACAGATACGCAGTATTTT. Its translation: CAWSVWRVSPTDTQYF.

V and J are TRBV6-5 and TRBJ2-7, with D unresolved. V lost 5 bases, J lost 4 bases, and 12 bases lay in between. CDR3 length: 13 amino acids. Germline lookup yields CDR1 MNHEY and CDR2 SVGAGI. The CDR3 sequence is CASSPKTLYEQYF. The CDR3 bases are TGTGCCAGCAGTCCCAAGACGCTTTACGAGCAGTACTTC.

CDR3 coding DNA: TGCAGCGTGGGGACAGGTCTGGGCAATCAGCCCCAGCATTTT. Translation: CSVGTGLGNQPQHF. The genes are TRBV29-1 and TRBJ1-5; 8 positions match TRBD1. CDR1 SQVTM and CDR2 ANQGSEA come from the germline V gene. V dropped 6 bases and J dropped 2; count of bases not matched to a gene: 6. The CDR3 has 14 amino acids.

In DNA form, the CDR3 reads TGTGCCAGCAGTGGTAAACTGGGCACCGGGGAGCTGTTTTTT. It yields the protein CASSGKLGTGELFF. V gene TRBV25-1 combines with J gene TRBJ2-2; D is undetermined. Germline V CDR1 and CDR2: MGHDK, SYGVNS. The V gene lost 4 bases and the J gene lost 4 bases, with 10 bases spanning the gap. The CDR3 loop spans 14 amino acids.

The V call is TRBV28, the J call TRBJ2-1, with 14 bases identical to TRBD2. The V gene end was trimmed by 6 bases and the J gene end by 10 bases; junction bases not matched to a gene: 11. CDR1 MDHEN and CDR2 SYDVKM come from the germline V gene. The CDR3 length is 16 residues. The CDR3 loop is CASSGETSGRADEQFF. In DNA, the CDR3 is TGTGCCAGCAGCGGTGAGACTAGCGGGAGGGCCGACGAGCAGTTCTTC.

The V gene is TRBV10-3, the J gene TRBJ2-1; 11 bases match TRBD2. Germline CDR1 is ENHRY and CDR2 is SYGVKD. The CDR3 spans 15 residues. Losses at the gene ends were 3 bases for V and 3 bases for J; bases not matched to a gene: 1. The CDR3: CAISDLAGGYNEQFF. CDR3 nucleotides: TGTGCCATCAGTGACCTAGCGGGGGGCTACAATGAGCAGTTCTTC.

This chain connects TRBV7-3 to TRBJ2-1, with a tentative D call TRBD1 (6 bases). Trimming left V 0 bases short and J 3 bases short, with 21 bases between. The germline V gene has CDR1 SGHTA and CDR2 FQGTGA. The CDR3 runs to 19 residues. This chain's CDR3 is CASSLTPSQGSGHYNEQFF. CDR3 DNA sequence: TGTGCCAGCAGCTTAACCCCCTCACAGGGTTCAGGTCACTACAATGAGCAGTTCTTC.

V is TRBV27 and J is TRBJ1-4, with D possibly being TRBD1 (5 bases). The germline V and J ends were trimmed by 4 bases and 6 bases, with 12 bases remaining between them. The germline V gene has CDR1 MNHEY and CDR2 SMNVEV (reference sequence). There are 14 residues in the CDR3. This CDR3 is CASSSPRGDEKLFF. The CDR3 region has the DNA TGTGCCAGCAGTTCCCCCCGGGGGGATGAAAAACTGTTTTTT.

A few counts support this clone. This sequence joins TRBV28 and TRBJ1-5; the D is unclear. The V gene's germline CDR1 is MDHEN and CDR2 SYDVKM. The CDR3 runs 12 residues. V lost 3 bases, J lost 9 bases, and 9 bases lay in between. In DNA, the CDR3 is TGTGCCAGCAGTTTCGGGAGTGTGCCCCAGCATTTT. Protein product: CASSFGSVPQHF.

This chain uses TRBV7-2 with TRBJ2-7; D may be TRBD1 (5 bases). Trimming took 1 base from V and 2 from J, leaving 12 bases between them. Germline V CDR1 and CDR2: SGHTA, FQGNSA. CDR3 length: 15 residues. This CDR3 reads CASSLVAVGAYEQYF. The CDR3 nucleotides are TGTGCCAGCAGCTTAGTTGCGGTAGGGGCCTACGAGCAGTACTTC.

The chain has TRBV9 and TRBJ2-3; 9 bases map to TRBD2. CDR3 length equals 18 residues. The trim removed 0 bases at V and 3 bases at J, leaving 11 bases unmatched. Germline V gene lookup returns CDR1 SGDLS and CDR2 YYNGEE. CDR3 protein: CASSVAGSSGIATDTQYF. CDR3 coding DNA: TGTGCCAGCAGCGTAGCAGGGTCTAGCGGGATAGCGACAGATACGCAGTATTTT. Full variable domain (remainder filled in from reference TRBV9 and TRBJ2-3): DSGVTQTPKHLITATGQRVTLRCSPRSGDLSVYWYQQSLDQGLQFLIQYYNGEERAKGNILERFSAQQFPDLHSELNLSSLELGDSALYFCASSVAGSSGIATDTQYFGPGTRLTVL.

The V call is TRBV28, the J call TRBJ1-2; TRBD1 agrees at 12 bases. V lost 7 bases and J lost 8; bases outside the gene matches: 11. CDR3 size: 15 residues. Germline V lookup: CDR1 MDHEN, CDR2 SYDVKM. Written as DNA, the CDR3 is TGTGCCAGCAACGGACGGGACAGGGGGCACGAAGGCTACACCTTC. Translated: CASNGRDRGHEGYTF.

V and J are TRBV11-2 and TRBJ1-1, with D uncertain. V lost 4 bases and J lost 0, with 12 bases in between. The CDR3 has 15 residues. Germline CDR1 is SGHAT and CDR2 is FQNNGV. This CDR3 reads CASSSTRTLNTEAFF. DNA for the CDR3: TGTGCCAGCAGCTCCACTCGGACTCTGAACACTGAAGCTTTCTTT.

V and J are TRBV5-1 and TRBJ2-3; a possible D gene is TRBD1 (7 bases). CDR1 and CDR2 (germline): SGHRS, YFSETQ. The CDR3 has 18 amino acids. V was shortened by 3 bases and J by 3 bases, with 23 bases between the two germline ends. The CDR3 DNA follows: TGCGCCAGCAGCTCACTCGCGGAGGGGGCGATGGTAACAGATACGCAGTATTTT. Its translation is CASSSLAEGAMVTDTQYF.

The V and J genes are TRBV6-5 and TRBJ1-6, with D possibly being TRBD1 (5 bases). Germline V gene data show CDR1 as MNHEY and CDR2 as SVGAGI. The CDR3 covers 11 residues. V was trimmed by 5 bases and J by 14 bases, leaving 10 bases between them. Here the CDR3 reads CASSPRGALHF. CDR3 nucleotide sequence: TGTGCCAGCAGTCCCCGAGGGGCCCTCCACTTT.

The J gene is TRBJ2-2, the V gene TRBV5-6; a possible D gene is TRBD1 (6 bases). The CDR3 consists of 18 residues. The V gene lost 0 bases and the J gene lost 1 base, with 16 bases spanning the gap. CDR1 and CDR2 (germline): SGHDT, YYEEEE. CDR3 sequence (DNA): TGTGCCAGCAGCTTGGTGACCTCCAAAGGGGGGAACACCGGGGAGCTGTTTTTT. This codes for CASSLVTSKGGNTGELFF.

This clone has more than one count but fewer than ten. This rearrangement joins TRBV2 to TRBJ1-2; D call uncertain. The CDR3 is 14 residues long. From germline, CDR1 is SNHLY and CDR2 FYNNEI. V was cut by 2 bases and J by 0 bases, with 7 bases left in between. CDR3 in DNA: TGTGCCAGCAGTGAACCGTTTTCTAACTATGGCTACACCTTC. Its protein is CASSEPFSNYGYTF.

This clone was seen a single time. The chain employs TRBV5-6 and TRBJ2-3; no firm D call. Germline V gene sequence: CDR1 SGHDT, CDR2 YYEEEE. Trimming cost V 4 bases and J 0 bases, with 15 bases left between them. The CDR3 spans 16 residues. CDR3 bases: TGTGCCAGCAGCCACGACACTACATTTAGCACAGATACGCAGTATTTT. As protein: CASSHDTTFSTDTQYF.

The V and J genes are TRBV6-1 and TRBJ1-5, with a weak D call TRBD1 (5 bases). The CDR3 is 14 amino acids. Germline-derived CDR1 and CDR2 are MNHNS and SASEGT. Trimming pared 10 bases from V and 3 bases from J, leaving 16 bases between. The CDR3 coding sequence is TGTGCCACTCTCGGATGGGGGGTCAATCAGCCCCAGCATTTT. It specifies CATLGWGVNQPQHF.

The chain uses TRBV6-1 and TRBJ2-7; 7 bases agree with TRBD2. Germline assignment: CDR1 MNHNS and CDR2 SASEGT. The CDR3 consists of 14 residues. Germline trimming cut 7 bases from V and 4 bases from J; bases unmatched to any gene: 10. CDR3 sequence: CASTFCGSGYEQYF. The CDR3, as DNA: TGTGCCAGCACCTTTTGCGGGAGCGGGTACGAGCAGTACTTC.

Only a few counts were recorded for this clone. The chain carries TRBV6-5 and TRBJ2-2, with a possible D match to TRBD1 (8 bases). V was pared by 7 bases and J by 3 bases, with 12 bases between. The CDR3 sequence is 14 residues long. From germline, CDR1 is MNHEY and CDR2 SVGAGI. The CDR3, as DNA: TGTGCCAGCAAAACAGGGGGGGACACCGGGGAGCTGTTTTTT. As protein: CASKTGGDTGELFF.

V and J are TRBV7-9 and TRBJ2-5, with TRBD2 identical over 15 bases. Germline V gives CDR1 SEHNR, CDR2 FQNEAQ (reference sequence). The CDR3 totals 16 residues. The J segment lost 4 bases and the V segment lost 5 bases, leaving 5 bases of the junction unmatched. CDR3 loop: CASSPPGLAGGETQYF. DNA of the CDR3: TGTGCCAGCAGCCCCCCGGGACTAGCGGGGGGAGAGACCCAGTACTTC. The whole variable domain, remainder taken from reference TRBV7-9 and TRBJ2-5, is DTGVSQNPRHKITKRGQNVTFRCDPISEHNRLYWYRQTLGQGPEFLTYFQNEAQLEKSRLLSDRFSAERPKGSFSTLEIQRTEQGDSAMYLCASSPPGLAGGETQYFGPGTRLLVL.

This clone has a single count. CDR3: CASSLVLLTAYNEQFF. CDR3 in DNA: TGTGCCAGCAGCTTAGTCTTATTGACCGCCTACAATGAGCAGTTCTTC. The V and J genes are TRBV11-1 and TRBJ2-1; D is undetermined. The CDR3 spans 16 residues. V lost 1 base, J lost 2 bases, and 12 bases lay in between. Germline-derived CDR1 and CDR2 are SGHAT and FQDESV (reference sequence).

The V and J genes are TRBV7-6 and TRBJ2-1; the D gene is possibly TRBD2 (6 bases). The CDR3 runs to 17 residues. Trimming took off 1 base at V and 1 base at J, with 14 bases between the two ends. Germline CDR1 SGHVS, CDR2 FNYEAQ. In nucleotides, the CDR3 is TGTGCCAGCAGCTTAGGTGTCCGGGACTCGTCCTACAATGAGCAGTTCTTC. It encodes CASSLGVRDSSYNEQFF.